These 7 T cell receptor beta chains share one sample of origin, sequenced in a study of shared clonotypes between healthy human individuals. The protocol was immunoSEQ multiplex PCR, while the TCRdb copy is restricted to in-frame clones and leaves out a portion. This sample has almost 750,000 clones, with just under 75% found just once. Material: memory CD4+ T cells sorted from blood. The subset: CD45RA-negative fraction. The receptors originated from a young woman in good health.

The rearrangement links TRBV2 to TRBJ2-7; no definite D call. Trimming pared 3 bases from V and 6 bases from J, leaving 15 bases between. Germline V CDR1 and CDR2: SNHLY, FYNNEI. This CDR3 contains 14 residues. The CDR3 DNA is TGTGCCAGCAGTGATCCCGGTTCGGCCGGCGAGCAGTACTTC. Translating it yields CASSDPGSAGEQYF.

The chain carries TRBV18 and TRBJ2-7; weak D call: TRBD2 (5 bases). Germline CDR1 reads KGHSH; CDR2 reads LQKENI. V was trimmed by 3 bases and J by 6 bases, leaving 15 bases between them. The CDR3 consists of 14 residues. DNA of the CDR3: TGTGCCAGCTCACCGGACTGGACTTCCCGCGAGCAGTACTTC. Amino acid sequence: CASSPDWTSREQYF.

V gene TRBV10-3 combines with J gene TRBJ2-5; D might be TRBD1 or TRBD2, each matching 6 bases. Trimming removed 0 bases from V and 6 bases from J, with 14 bases in between. The CDR3 is 15 residues long. Germline V gene sequence: CDR1 ENHRY, CDR2 SYGVKD. The CDR3 loop is CAISESGGGRKTQYF. The CDR3 DNA reads as TGTGCCATCAGTGAGTCGGGTGGGGGGCGAAAGACCCAGTACTTC.

The chain combines TRBV5-1 with TRBJ2-7, with 9 bases that match TRBD1. The CDR3 contains 16 residues. The V and J ends lost 0 bases and 3 bases, in that order; junction bases with no gene match: 7. Germline V gene sequence: CDR1 SGHRS, CDR2 YFSETQ. The DNA for the CDR3 is TGCGCCAGCAGCTTGGCCTCCGGGACAGGGAGCTACGAGCAGTACTTC. Its protein product is CASSLASGTGSYEQYF.

Concerning this clone: Different DNA sequences within this sample yield the same CDR3. This chain links TRBV5-1 with TRBJ2-2, with 9 bases lining up with TRBD1. This CDR3 comprises 15 residues. Germline lookup yields CDR1 SGHRS and CDR2 YFSETQ. The ends lost 0 bases at V and 6 bases at J; junction bases unmatched: 3. The CDR3 nucleotides read TGCGCCAGCAGCTTGGGGGACAGGGATGCCGGGGAGCTGTTTTTT. Protein product: CASSLGDRDAGELFF.

This chain uses TRBV10-3 with TRBJ2-5; D is unclear. The CDR3 is 12 amino acids. Germline V lookup: CDR1 ENHRY, CDR2 SYGVKD. Deletions cut 4 bases from V and 4 bases from J, with 7 bases between. This CDR3 reads CAISGVGETQYF. The CDR3 bases are TGTGCCATCAGTGGGGTCGGAGAGACCCAGTACTTC.

CDR3 amino acids: CASRRQGSSGNTIYF. Written as DNA, the CDR3 is TGTGCCAGCAGGCGACAGGGGAGCTCTGGAAACACCATATATTTT. The J gene is TRBJ1-3, the V gene TRBV5-4; 8 bases agree with TRBD1. The germline CDR1 and CDR2 sequences are SGHNT and YYREEE (reference sequence). V gave up 5 bases and J gave up 0 bases; unmatched junction bases: 4. This CDR3 has 15 amino acids.